This T cell receptor (beta chain) was captured by sequencing in a study of cytomegalovirus exposure and HLA in healthy donors. With 4 bases removed from V and 2 bases from J, the gap between germline ends came to 15 bases. Germline loops: CDR1 MNHEY, CDR2 SVGAGI. The CDR3 totals 15 residues. Here immunoSEQ multiplex PCR was the method, and the copy in TCRdb shows in-frame clones only, minus some. The sample yields more than 150,000 clones, approximately 90% seen once. The sample was PBMCs. This receptor was obtained from a man between 18 and 29 years old in good health and CMV-seronegative. The rearrangement uses TRBV6-5 and TRBJ2-7; D not resolved. The CDR3 sequence: CASSFTTIGTYEQYF. CDR3 bases: TGTGCCAGCAGTTTTACCACTATCGGAACCTACGAGCAGTACTTC.